Sequencing of this T cell receptor beta chain was carried out in a study of CD8 T cells in Susac syndrome. Study conclusions and caveats: The study conceded that its TCR sequencing and HLA analysis involved relatively few individuals.

Reverse transcription of roughly 0.45 to 1 ug RNA was performed with random hexamers. TCRdb fed the immunoSEQ multiplex PCR reads into MiXCR, producing one record per CDR3 protein. Among about 120,000 distinct CDR3 sequences, over 85% were seen once, and the ten largest hold over 0.2%. The sample holds one count of this clonotype. The antigen is not known. This TCR derives from a human donor with Susac syndrome. The sample taken for sequencing was CD8+ T cells from PBMCs.

The CDR3 nucleotides are TGCGCCAGCAGCCAAGCCCTGGGACAGGGACCTAGGCCTGAAGCTTTCTTT. This gives the protein CASSQALGQGPRPEAFF. The chain couples TRBV4-1 to TRBJ1-1; 9 positions match TRBD1. Trimming removed 1 base from V and 6 bases from J; junction bases left unmatched: 12. This CDR3 contains 17 residues. Germline V gene sequence: CDR1 MGHRA, CDR2 YSYEKL.